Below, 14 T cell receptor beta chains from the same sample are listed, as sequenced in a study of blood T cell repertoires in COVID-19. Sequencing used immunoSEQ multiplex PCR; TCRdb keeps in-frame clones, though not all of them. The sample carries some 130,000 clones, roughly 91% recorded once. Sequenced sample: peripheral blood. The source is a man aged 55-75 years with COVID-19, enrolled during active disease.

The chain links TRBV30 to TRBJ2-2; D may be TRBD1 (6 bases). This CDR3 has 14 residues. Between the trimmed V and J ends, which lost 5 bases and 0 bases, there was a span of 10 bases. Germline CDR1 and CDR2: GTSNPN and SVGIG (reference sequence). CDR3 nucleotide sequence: TGTGCCTGGGCCAGGGGATCGAACACCGGGGAGCTGTTTTTT. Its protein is CAWARGSNTGELFF.

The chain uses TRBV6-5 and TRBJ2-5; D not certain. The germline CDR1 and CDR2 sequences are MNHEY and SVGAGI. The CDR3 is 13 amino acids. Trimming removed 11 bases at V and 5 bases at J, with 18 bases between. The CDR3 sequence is CAATYGRWETQYF. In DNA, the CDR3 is TGTGCCGCCACCTACGGTCGATGGGAGACCCAGTACTTC.

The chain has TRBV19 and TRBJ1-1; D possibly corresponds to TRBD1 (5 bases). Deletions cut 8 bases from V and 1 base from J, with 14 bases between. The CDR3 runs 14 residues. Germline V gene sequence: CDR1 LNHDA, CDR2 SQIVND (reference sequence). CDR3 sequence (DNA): TGTGCCAGTTGCAGGGAGGCTGCGAACACTGAAGCTTTCTTT. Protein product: CASCREAANTEAFF.

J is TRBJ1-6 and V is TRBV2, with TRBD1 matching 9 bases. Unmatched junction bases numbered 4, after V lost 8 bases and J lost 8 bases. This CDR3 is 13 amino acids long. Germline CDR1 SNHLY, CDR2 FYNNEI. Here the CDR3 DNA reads TGTGCCAGCGGGGGGACAGGGTATTCACCCCTCCACTTT. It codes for CASGGTGYSPLHF. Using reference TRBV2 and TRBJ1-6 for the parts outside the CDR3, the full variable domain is EPEVTQTPSHQVTQMGQEVILRCVPISNHLYFYWYRQILGQKVEFLVSFYNNEISEKSEIFDDQFSVERPDGSNFTLKIRSTKLEDSAMYFCASGGTGYSPLHFGNGTRLTVT.

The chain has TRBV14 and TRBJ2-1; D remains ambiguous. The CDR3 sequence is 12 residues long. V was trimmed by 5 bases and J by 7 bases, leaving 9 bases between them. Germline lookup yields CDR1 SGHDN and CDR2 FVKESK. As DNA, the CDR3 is TGTGCCAGCAGCGGCGTCGGGAATGAGCAGTTCTTC. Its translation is CASSGVGNEQFF.

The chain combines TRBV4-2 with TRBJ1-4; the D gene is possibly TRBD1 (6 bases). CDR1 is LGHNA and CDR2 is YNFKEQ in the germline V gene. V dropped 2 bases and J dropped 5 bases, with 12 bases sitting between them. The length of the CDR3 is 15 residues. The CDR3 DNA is TGTGCCAGCAGCCAACCGGGGGGCGCGAATGAAAAACTGTTTTTT. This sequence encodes CASSQPGGANEKLFF.

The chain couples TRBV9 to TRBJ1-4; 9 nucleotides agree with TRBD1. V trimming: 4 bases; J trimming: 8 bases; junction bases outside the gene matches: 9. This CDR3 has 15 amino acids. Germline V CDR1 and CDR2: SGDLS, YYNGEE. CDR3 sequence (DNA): TGTGCCAGCAGCCCTCGGGGACAGGGATGGGAAAAACTGTTTTTT. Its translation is CASSPRGQGWEKLFF.

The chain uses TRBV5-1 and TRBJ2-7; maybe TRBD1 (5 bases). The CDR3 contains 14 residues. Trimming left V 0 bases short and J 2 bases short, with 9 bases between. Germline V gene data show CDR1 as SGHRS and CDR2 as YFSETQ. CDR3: CASSLGTPTYEQYF. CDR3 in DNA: TGCGCCAGCAGCTTGGGGACACCTACCTACGAGCAGTACTTC.

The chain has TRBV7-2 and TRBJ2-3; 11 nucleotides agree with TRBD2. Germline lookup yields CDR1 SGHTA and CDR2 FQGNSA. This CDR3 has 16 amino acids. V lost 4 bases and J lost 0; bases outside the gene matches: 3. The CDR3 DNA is TGTGCCAGCAGCTCCCGGACTAGCGGGAGCACAGATACGCAGTATTTT. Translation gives CASSSRTSGSTDTQYF.

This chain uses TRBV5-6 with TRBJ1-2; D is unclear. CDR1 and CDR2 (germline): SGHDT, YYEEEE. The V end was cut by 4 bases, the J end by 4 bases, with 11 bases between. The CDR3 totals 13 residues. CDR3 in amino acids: CASSQQPFYGYTF. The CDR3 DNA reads TGTGCCAGCAGCCAACAACCATTCTATGGCTACACCTTC.

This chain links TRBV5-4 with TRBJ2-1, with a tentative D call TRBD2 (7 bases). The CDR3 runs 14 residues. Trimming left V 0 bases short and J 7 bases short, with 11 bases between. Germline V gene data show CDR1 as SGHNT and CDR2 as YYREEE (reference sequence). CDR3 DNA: TGTGCCAGCAGCTTGGGCGGGGGCTGGAATGAGCAGTTCTTC. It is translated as CASSLGGGWNEQFF.

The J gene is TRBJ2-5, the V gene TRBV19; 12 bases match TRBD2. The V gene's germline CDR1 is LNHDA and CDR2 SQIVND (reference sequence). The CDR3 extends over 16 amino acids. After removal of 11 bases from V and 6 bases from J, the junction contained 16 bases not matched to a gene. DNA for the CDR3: TGTGCCTCCTCTAGCGGGGGGGCTACTTTCGGACAGACCCAGTACTTC. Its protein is CASSSGGATFGQTQYF.

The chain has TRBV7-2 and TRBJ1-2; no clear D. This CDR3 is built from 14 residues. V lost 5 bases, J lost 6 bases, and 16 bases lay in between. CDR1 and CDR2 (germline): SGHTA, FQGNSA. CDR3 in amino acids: CASSGRGSGNGYTF. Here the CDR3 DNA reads TGTGCCAGCAGCGGACGTGGGTCGGGAAATGGCTACACCTTC.

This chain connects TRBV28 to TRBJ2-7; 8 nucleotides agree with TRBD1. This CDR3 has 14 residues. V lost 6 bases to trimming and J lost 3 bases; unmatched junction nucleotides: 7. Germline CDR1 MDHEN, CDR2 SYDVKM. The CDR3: CASRSGTGNYEQYF. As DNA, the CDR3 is TGTGCCAGCAGGTCAGGGACAGGTAACTACGAGCAGTACTTC.